This T cell receptor (beta chain) was retrieved from a study of T-cell reconstitution after alpha-beta-depleted transplantation in children. Construction of the TCRbeta library involved unique molecular identifiers. A single record per CDR3 protein comes from TCRdb applying MiXCR to the PCR reads. The table shows 700,000 to 950,000 distinct CDR3 sequences, with around 17% occurring only once. Overall study findings and caveats: Newly produced T cells mostly provided counts and TCRbeta diversity after one year, as hyperexpanded clones declined. Expanded graft clones numbering several hundred reportedly gave rise to alpha-beta T cells about two months after transplant.

This CDR3 spans 20 amino acids. Trimming pared 5 bases from V and 1 base from J, leaving 27 bases between. The V gene's germline CDR1 is SGHAT and CDR2 FQDESV (reference sequence). As concerns this clonotype: The antigen is unknown.

The V and J genes are TRBV11-1 and TRBJ1-3; D is ambiguous. Sequenced here: PBMCs, mostly from graft donor cells, sampled 360 days after TCRalphabeta/CD19-depleted stem cell transplant. The TCR sequence derives from a male patient younger than 18 who had a stem cell transplant for acute lymphoblastic leukemia, so the T cells may come from the graft donor. CDR3: CASSVTFAKIDEASGNTIYF. CDR3 DNA: TGTGCCAGCAGCGTGACCTTTGCAAAAATCGACGAAGCGTCTGGAAACACCATATATTTT. Drawing the rest from reference TRBV11-1 and TRBJ1-3, the complete variable domain is EAEVAQSPRYKITEKSQAVAFWCDPISGHATLYWYRQILGQGPELLVQFQDESVVDDSQLPKDRFSAERLKGVDSTLKIQPAELGDSAMYLCASSVTFAKIDEASGNTIYFGEGSWLTVV.